This record concerns one T cell receptor (beta chain) sequence. Its antigen is still unknown. One entry per CDR3 protein, called by TCRdb with MiXCR from the RT-PCR reads. There are almost 250,000 distinct CDR3 sequences in the sample; 9% to 15% occur only once, and approximately 8.3% lies in the top ten. The entry originates in a study of response to subunit inactivated influenza vaccine. Findings and caveats of the study: The authors suggested that every seasonal influenza vaccination recruits few new T cells.

There are 14 residues in the CDR3. Germline V gene sequence: CDR1 SQVTM, CDR2 ANQGSEA. V lost 7 bases to trimming and J lost 0 bases, with 10 bases between them. This chain uses TRBV29-1 with TRBJ2-6, with a tentative D call TRBD1 (6 bases). This clonotype was sampled from a man between 50 and 59 years old who received an inactivated influenza vaccine. Sequencing used non-naive T cells sorted from PBMCs, obtained about 14 days before vaccination. CDR3 nucleotide sequence: TGCAGCGCACAGGGTTCCTCTGGGGCCAACGTCCTGACTTTC. The encoded protein is CSAQGSSGANVLTF.